A single sample gave rise to the 7 T cell receptor beta chains below, sequenced in a study of T cell changes during pregnancy in multiple sclerosis. Clones were sequenced by immunoSEQ multiplex PCR, and TCRdb holds only the in-frame ones, with some missing. The sample lists 45,000 to 55,000 clones, 92% occurring once. The input for sequencing was CD4+ T cells from peripheral blood mononuclear cells, taken after pregnancy. The receptors stem from a female donor in good health, enrolled as a control in a pregnancy study.

The chain is built from TRBV7-9 and TRBJ2-7; D is perhaps TRBD2 (7 bases). Germline V gene data show CDR1 as SEHNR and CDR2 as FQNEAQ (reference sequence). Trimming removed 3 bases from V and 3 bases from J, with 15 bases in between. The CDR3 is 15 residues long. The CDR3 here is CASSLSGGGGYEQYF. Written as DNA, the CDR3 is TGTGCCAGCAGCTTGTCGGGAGGAGGGGGCTACGAGCAGTACTTC. Together with reference TRBV7-9 and TRBJ2-7, the CDR3 gives the full variable domain: DTGVSQNPRHKITKRGQNVTFRCDPISEHNRLYWYRQTLGQGPEFLTYFQNEAQLEKSRLLSDRFSAERPKGSFSTLEIQRTEQGDSAMYLCASSLSGGGGYEQYFGPGTRLTVT.

The chain links TRBV5-6 to TRBJ2-5; D possibly corresponds to TRBD2 (5 bases). This CDR3 comprises 14 residues. The germline V and J ends were trimmed by 4 bases and 2 bases, with 12 bases remaining between them. Germline-derived CDR1 and CDR2 are SGHDT and YYEEEE. Here the CDR3 DNA reads TGTGCCAGCAGCCCGAGGGCAGTTCAAGAGACCCAGTACTTC. Translating gives CASSPRAVQETQYF.

In its sample, this clone was seen a few times. The V call is TRBV6-6, the J call TRBJ2-7; 9 bases map to TRBD1. Trimming at V came to 4 bases and at J to 4 bases, leaving 11 bases not matched to a gene. CDR3 size: 16 residues. Germline values: CDR1 MNHNY, CDR2 SVGAGI (reference sequence). This chain's CDR3 is CASSLNRDRAFYEQYF. The CDR3 DNA reads TGTGCCAGCAGTTTAAACCGGGACAGGGCTTTTTACGAGCAGTACTTC.

This sequence joins TRBV19 and TRBJ2-2; 9 bases match TRBD1. J lost 5 bases, V lost 8 bases, and 6 bases had no gene match. Germline V gene data show CDR1 as LNHDA and CDR2 as SQIVND (reference sequence). The CDR3 runs 14 residues. Here the CDR3 reads CASRGQGNTGELFF. CDR3 coding DNA: TGTGCCAGTCGGGGACAGGGTAATACCGGGGAGCTGTTTTTT.

J is TRBJ2-6 and V is TRBV18; D is ambiguous. CDR1 is KGHSH and CDR2 is LQKENI in the germline V gene. V was pared by 2 bases and J by 2 bases, with 16 bases between. The CDR3 contains 18 residues. CDR3 residues: CASSPFVTTTTGANVLTF. CDR3 sequence (DNA): TGTGCCAGCTCACCATTTGTAACAACTACCACTGGGGCCAACGTCCTGACTTTC.

The chain combines TRBV28 with TRBJ2-1; 10 bases align to TRBD2. Losses at the gene ends were 8 bases for V and 4 bases for J; bases not matched to a gene: 2. CDR1 MDHEN and CDR2 SYDVKM come from the germline V gene. This CDR3 is 13 amino acids long. DNA of the CDR3: TGTGCCAGCCTAGCGGGGGTGTACAATGAGCAGTTCTTC. Its protein is CASLAGVYNEQFF.

The J gene is TRBJ2-3, the V gene TRBV7-9, with 7 bases identical to TRBD2. The CDR3 sequence is 14 residues long. The germline V gene encodes CDR1 SEHNR and CDR2 FQNEAQ (reference sequence). Trimming cost V 8 bases and J 6 bases; bases outside gene matches: 11. The CDR3 DNA reads as TGTGCCAGCTCCCTAGGAGCCGGGGGGGATACGCAGTATTTT. Translation gives CASSLGAGGDTQYF.